This passage covers 21 T cell receptor beta chains from one sample sequenced in a study. From the 5' RACE reads, TCRdb called clonotypes with MiXCR, one entry per CDR3 protein. The sample has 6,500 to 7,000 distinct CDR3 sequences, 50% seen once. What was sequenced was naive CD4+ T cells sorted from a lymph node. Regarding subset: naive CD4+ T cells, CD4+CD45RA+CD25-. The source is a female donor with breast cancer.

This sequence joins TRBV12-3 or TRBV12-4 and TRBJ2-5; the D gene is possibly TRBD1 (6 bases). This CDR3 has 13 amino acids. V was cut by 8 bases and J by 4 bases, with 14 bases left in between. CDR3 amino acids: CASGQGQLETQYF. CDR3 nucleotides: TGTGCCAGCGGGCAGGGGCAGTTAGAGACCCAGTACTTC.

There are a few counts of this clonotype. The rearrangement joins TRBV12-3 or TRBV12-4 to TRBJ1-2; 9 bases agree with TRBD1. Unmatched junction bases numbered 2, after V lost 1 base and J lost 5 bases. CDR3 length equals 14 residues. The CDR3 loop is CASSLGGQGYGYTF. As DNA, the CDR3 is TGTGCCAGCAGTTTAGGAGGACAGGGGTATGGCTACACCTTC.

There are a few counts of this clonotype. The chain combines TRBV12-3 or TRBV12-4 with TRBJ2-5; unclear D gene. The ends were cut back, 8 bases at V and 5 bases at J, with 9 bases in the middle. The CDR3 is made up of 11 amino acids. CDR3 region: CASSNSETQYF. CDR3 DNA sequence: TGTGCCAGCTCAAACTCGGAGACCCAGTACTTC.

As for this clonotype: The junction departs from germline at one end; a sequencing error may be responsible. This chain uses TRBV7-7 with TRBJ2-5; D gene uncertain. The CDR3 covers 13 residues. Germline-derived CDR1 and CDR2 are SSHAT and FNYEAQ (reference sequence). This CDR3 is CASSLAYQETQYF. The CDR3, as DNA: TGTGCTAGCAGCTTAGCCTACCAAGAGACCCAGTACTTC. The variable domain in full, with the rest retrieved from reference TRBV7-7 and TRBJ2-5, is GAGVSQSPRYKVTKRGQDVTLRCDPISSHATLYWYQQALGQGPEFLTYFNYEAQPDKSGLPSDRFSAERPEGSISTLTIQRTEQRDSAMYRCASSLAYQETQYFGPGTRLLVL.

This clonotype has a handful of counts. The chain uses TRBV5-5 and TRBJ1-5, with TRBD1 matching over 11 bases. V lost 4 bases to trimming and J lost 5 bases; unmatched junction nucleotides: 5. The CDR3 covers 15 residues. The germline V gene has CDR1 SGHKS and CDR2 YYEKEE (reference sequence). Here the CDR3 DNA reads TGTGCCAGCAGCCCCGGACAGGGGGCTTATCAGCCCCAGCATTTT. As protein: CASSPGQGAYQPQHF.

In DNA, the CDR3 is TGCGCCAGCAGCCCAGCGTGGACAGGGGTGCAAGAGACCCAGTACTTC. Protein: CASSPAWTGVQETQYF. The genes are TRBV5-1 and TRBJ2-5; 9 bases align to TRBD1. The CDR3 consists of 16 residues. The germline V gene has CDR1 SGHRS and CDR2 YFSETQ. Trimming at V came to 4 bases and at J to 2 bases, leaving 9 bases not matched to a gene.

This clonotype was counted only a few times. The chain combines TRBV7-9 with TRBJ1-1; tentative D call: TRBD1 (5 bases). Germline CDR1 and CDR2: SEHNR and FQNEAQ (reference sequence). The CDR3 is 14 amino acids. V lost 3 bases, J lost 3 bases, and 11 bases lay in between. The CDR3: CASSFQGRDTEAFF. Here the CDR3 DNA reads TGTGCCAGCAGCTTCCAGGGTAGGGACACTGAAGCTTTCTTT. The full variable domain, in which reference TRBV7-9 and TRBJ1-1 provide the parts outside the CDR3, is DTGVSQNPRHKITKRGQNVTFRCDPISEHNRLYWYRQTLGQGPEFLTYFQNEAQLEKSRLLSDRFSAERPKGSFSTLEIQRTEQGDSAMYLCASSFQGRDTEAFFGQGTRLTVV.

This clonotype appeared a single time. The chain combines TRBV7-9 with TRBJ1-1; D possibly corresponds to TRBD1 (6 bases). V gave up 2 bases and J gave up 3 bases, with 10 bases separating them. The CDR3 consists of 14 residues. The germline V gene encodes CDR1 SEHNR and CDR2 FQNEAQ (reference sequence). The CDR3 coding sequence is TGTGCCAGCAGCTTACAGGGGCCGGACACTGAAGCTTTCTTT. The encoded protein is CASSLQGPDTEAFF.

This clonotype is a singleton in its sample. The chain couples TRBV30 to TRBJ2-5; perhaps TRBD2 as D (6 bases). In germline, CDR1 is GTSNPN, CDR2 SVGIG (reference sequence). The CDR3 contains 15 residues. The V end was cut by 0 bases, the J end by 3 bases, with 14 bases between. The DNA for the CDR3 is TGTGCCTGGAGTGTAGGAGGGACGCCCGAAGAGACCCAGTACTTC. It encodes CAWSVGGTPEETQYF.

This chain uses TRBV27 with TRBJ2-1, with D tentatively TRBD1 or TRBD2 (6 bases each). Trimming pared 5 bases from V and 9 bases from J, leaving 26 bases between. This CDR3 contains 17 residues. Germline loops: CDR1 MNHEY, CDR2 SMNVEV (reference sequence). The CDR3 nucleotides read TGTGCCAGCAGTCTAGAAAGCAGACTAGGGGGGTGGGGTGAGCAGTTCTTC. Protein sequence: CASSLESRLGGWGEQFF.

This chain links TRBV5-6 with TRBJ2-1; 8 bases fit TRBD2. Germline assignment: CDR1 SGHDT and CDR2 YYEEEE. This CDR3 spans 15 amino acids. The trim removed 4 bases at V and 4 bases at J, leaving 7 bases unmatched. The CDR3 DNA is TGTGCCAGCAGCATAGGGGGACTAGGGTACAATGAGCAGTTCTTC. Translating gives CASSIGGLGYNEQFF. The full variable domain, rest sourced from reference TRBV5-6 and TRBJ2-1, is DAGVTQSPTHLIKTRGQQVTLRCSPKSGHDTVSWYQQALGQGPQFIFQYYEEEERQRGNFPDRFSGHQFPNYSSELNVNALLLGDSALYLCASSIGGLGYNEQFFGPGTRLTVL.

The V gene is TRBV29-1, the J gene TRBJ2-5; maybe TRBD1 (6 bases). The germline V gene encodes CDR1 SQVTM and CDR2 ANQGSEA. The V gene lost 5 bases and the J gene lost 4 bases, with 8 bases spanning the gap. The CDR3 covers 11 residues. DNA for the CDR3: TGCAGCGTTTCCAGGGGAGAGACCCAGTACTTC. Translating gives CSVSRGETQYF.

The CDR3 DNA sequence: TGCAGTGCTAGTTGGGGGGCGGGTCACACAGATACGCAGTATTTT. It is translated as CSASWGAGHTDTQYF. The J gene is TRBJ2-3, the V gene TRBV20-1, with D tentatively TRBD1 or TRBD2 (6 bases each). The length of the CDR3 is 15 residues. Trimming took 3 bases from V and 2 from J, leaving 15 bases between them. Germline CDR1 and CDR2: DFQATT and SNEGSKA (reference sequence).

The rearrangement links TRBV7-9 to TRBJ2-7; tentative D call: TRBD2 (5 bases). Germline lookup yields CDR1 SEHNR and CDR2 FQNEAQ (reference sequence). The CDR3 loop spans 14 amino acids. Trimming took off 5 bases at V and 2 bases at J, with 13 bases between the two ends. Here the CDR3 reads CASSPLPGTYEQYF. The CDR3, as DNA: TGTGCCAGCAGCCCCCTACCCGGGACCTACGAGCAGTACTTC. Looking up the rest from reference TRBV7-9 and TRBJ2-7 gives the full variable domain: DTGVSQNPRHKITKRGQNVTFRCDPISEHNRLYWYRQTLGQGPEFLTYFQNEAQLEKSRLLSDRFSAERPKGSFSTLEIQRTEQGDSAMYLCASSPLPGTYEQYFGPGTRLTVT.

V is TRBV6-1 and J is TRBJ1-5; D call uncertain. The CDR3 loop spans 14 amino acids. Per germline, CDR1 MNHNS and CDR2 SASEGT. V shed 3 bases and J shed 6 bases, with 12 bases lying between them. The CDR3 bases are TGTGCCAGCAGTGAGGGTGGCTTCCTTCAGCCCCAGCATTTT. It specifies CASSEGGFLQPQHF.

This clonotype has more than one count but fewer than ten. J is TRBJ1-1 and V is TRBV25-1; 7 nucleotides line up with TRBD1. The CDR3 loop spans 14 amino acids. After removal of 1 base from V and 10 bases from J, the junction contained 9 bases not matched to a gene. Germline lookup yields CDR1 MGHDK and CDR2 SYGVNS. The CDR3 nucleotides read TGTGCCAGCAGTGAATTTGAGGGGGCGAGTCGAGCTTTCTTT. This gives the protein CASSEFEGASRAFF.

Comment on this clonotype: The junction and the germline gene differ at one end; a read error may be behind it. The chain links TRBV4-2 to TRBJ2-1; 7 nucleotides match TRBD2. CDR1 LGHNA and CDR2 YNFKEQ come from the germline V gene. This CDR3 is built from 15 residues. DNA of the CDR3: TGTGCCAGCAGCCAGCCGGGGGGAGCAGCCGTGGAGCAGTTCTTT. It translates to CASSQPGGAAVEQFF.

This clonotype is medium-sized. This chain joins TRBV20-1 and TRBJ2-1; D is unresolved. The CDR3 runs 12 residues. CDR1 is DFQATT, CDR2 SNEGSKA, per germline (reference sequence). V dropped 3 bases and J dropped 3 bases, with 6 bases sitting between them. CDR3 coding DNA: TGCAGTGCTAGGGGGATCTACAATGAGCAGTTCTTC. Translating gives CSARGIYNEQFF.

The CDR3 nucleotides are TGCGCCAGCAGCCAAATGTTAGGGCCCCAAGAGACCCAGTACTTC. It yields the protein CASSQMLGPQETQYF. The rearrangement uses TRBV4-1 and TRBJ2-5; D is undetermined. The CDR3 contains 15 residues. Trimming took off 2 bases at V and 1 base at J, with 11 bases between the two ends. The germline gives CDR1 MGHRA, CDR2 YSYEKL.

V gene TRBV12-3 or TRBV12-4 combines with J gene TRBJ2-3; D is ambiguous. CDR3 length equals 14 residues. Deletions cut 5 bases from V and 2 bases from J, with 11 bases between. The CDR3 DNA reads as TGTGCCAGCAGTACCAGGACCCTCACAGATACGCAGTATTTT. Its protein is CASSTRTLTDTQYF.

This rearrangement joins TRBV7-9 to TRBJ1-1; D possibly corresponds to TRBD1 (5 bases). This CDR3 is 12 amino acids long. Per the germline V gene, CDR1 is SEHNR and CDR2 is FQNEAQ (reference sequence). The ends were cut back, 4 bases at V and 9 bases at J, with 12 bases in the middle. The CDR3 nucleotides are TGTGCCAGCAGCTACATTGAGGGGCAAGCTTTCTTT. Translation: CASSYIEGQAFF.